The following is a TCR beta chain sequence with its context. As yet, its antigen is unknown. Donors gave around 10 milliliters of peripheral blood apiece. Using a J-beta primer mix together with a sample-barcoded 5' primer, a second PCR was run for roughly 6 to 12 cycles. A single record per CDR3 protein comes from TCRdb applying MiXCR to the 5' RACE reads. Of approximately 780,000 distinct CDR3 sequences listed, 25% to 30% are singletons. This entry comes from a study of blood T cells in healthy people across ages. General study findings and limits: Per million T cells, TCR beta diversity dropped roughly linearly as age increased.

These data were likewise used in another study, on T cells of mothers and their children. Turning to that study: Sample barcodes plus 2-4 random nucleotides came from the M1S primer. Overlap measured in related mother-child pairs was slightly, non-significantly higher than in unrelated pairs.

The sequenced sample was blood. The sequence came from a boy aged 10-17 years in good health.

CDR3 sequence (DNA): TGTGCCATCGGGAGTACCACAGGGCCACCCCTGTACTTC. Its translation: CAIGSTTGPPLYF. The V and J genes are TRBV10-3 and TRBJ2-5; D might be TRBD1 (6 bases). CDR1 and CDR2 (germline): ENHRY, SYGVKD. V dropped 8 bases and J dropped 13 bases, with 23 bases sitting between them. The CDR3 is 13 residues long.